Listed below are T cell receptor beta chains from one sample, sequenced in a study of blood T cell repertoires in COVID-19. TCRdb's table, derived via immunoSEQ multiplex PCR, lists solely in-frame clones and lacks some. The sample records more than 80,000 clones, over 65% being singletons. The sequencing input was peripheral blood. Source of these receptors: a man at least 80 years old with COVID-19, enrolled during active disease. The CDR3 runs from the conserved cysteine through the conserved F or W. Each record gives: D gene, J gene, V gene, clone size, CDR3 protein, CDR3 DNA. The D gene is left open where the match is weak. Clone size is stated in some rows and not others, as once, few, many or a class when expanded.

. | TRBJ2-7 | TRBV9 | . | CASSPTAGPIYEQYF | TGTGCCAGCAGCCCCACGGCAGGGCCAATTTACGAGCAGTACTTC
. | TRBJ1-2 | TRBV27 | . | CASSLLGVPLGYGYTF | TGTGCCAGCAGTTTATTGGGAGTCCCCTTAGGCTATGGCTACACCTTC
. | TRBJ1-1 | TRBV4-1 | . | CASSQRRSGTGTLNTEAFF | TGCGCCAGCAGCCAACGTCGCTCTGGAACAGGGACCTTGAACACTGAAGCTTTCTTT
. | TRBJ2-7 | TRBV15 | . | CATSRLQGRHYEQYF | TGTGCCACCAGCAGATTACAGGGTAGGCACTACGAGCAGTACTTC
TRBD1 | TRBJ1-2 | TRBV25-1 | . | CASSEVGQGAWGYTF | TGTGCCAGCAGTGAAGTTGGACAGGGGGCTTGGGGCTACACCTTC
TRBD1 | TRBJ1-6 | TRBV5-1 | . | CASREVTGQGNSPLHF | TGCGCCAGCCGCGAGGTGACGGGACAGGGTAATTCACCCCTCCACTTT
. | TRBJ2-1 | TRBV4-1 | . | CASSQGRGGSTYNEQFF | TGCGCCAGCAGCCAGGGGAGGGGGGGGAGCACCTACAATGAGCAGTTCTTC
TRBD1 | TRBJ1-2 | TRBV9 | few | CASSPEGGGGNYGYTF | TGTGCCAGCAGCCCCGAGGGTGGAGGGGGCAACTATGGCTACACCTTC
. | TRBJ1-2 | TRBV2 | . | CASSYQGSGGYTF | TGTGCCAGCAGTTATCAGGGGTCAGGGGGCTACACCTTC
. | TRBJ1-2 | TRBV29-1 | . | CSVARDTYGYTF | TGCAGCGTTGCCCGGGACACCTATGGCTACACCTTC
. | TRBJ1-1 | TRBV4-3 | . | CASSQDLGTGTEAFF | TGCGCCAGCAGCCAAGATCTTGGCACAGGCACTGAAGCTTTCTTT
TRBD2 | TRBJ2-1 | TRBV5-5 | . | CASSLSMAGGNYNEQFF | TGTGCCAGCAGCTTGTCCATGGCGGGGGGAAACTACAATGAGCAGTTCTTC
TRBD1 | TRBJ2-1 | TRBV28 | once | CASSLIPGTGVNEQFF | TGTGCCAGCAGTTTAATACCCGGGACAGGGGTCAATGAGCAGTTCTTC
. | TRBJ2-7 | TRBV12-3/TRBV12-4 | . | CASSLGGGREQYF | TGTGCCAGCAGTTTAGGAGGGGGTCGGGAGCAGTACTTC
TRBD2 | TRBJ2-7 | TRBV5-4 | . | CASSLKRTRQSYEQYF | TGTGCCAGCAGCCTGAAACGGACTAGACAATCCTACGAGCAGTACTTC
TRBD2 | TRBJ2-5 | TRBV7-9 | . | CASSLSGTQETQYF | TGTGCCAGCAGCTTGAGCGGGACCCAAGAGACCCAGTACTTC
TRBD1 | TRBJ2-2 | TRBV7-3 | . | CASSSMGQGTGELFF | TGTGCCAGCAGCTCAATGGGACAGGGCACCGGGGAGCTGTTTTTT
. | TRBJ1-2 | TRBV9 | . | CASSLTEEDYGYTF | TGTGCCAGCAGCCTAACGGAAGAGGACTATGGCTACACCTTC
. | TRBJ1-5 | TRBV6-5 | . | CASSYLPRDPQHF | TGTGCCAGCAGTTATCTCCCCCGGGATCCCCAGCATTTT
. | TRBJ1-1 | TRBV7-9 | . | CASSLDGANTEAFF | TGTGCCAGCAGCTTAGATGGGGCGAACACTGAAGCTTTCTTT
TRBD2 | TRBJ2-1 | TRBV5-1 | . | CASNGGSPYNEQFF | TGCGCCAGCAACGGCGGGAGCCCCTACAATGAGCAGTTCTTC
. | TRBJ2-3 | TRBV5-1 | . | CASSLVVSGRTDTQYF | TGCGCCAGCAGCTTGGTCGTGTCAGGGCGGACAGATACGCAGTATTTT
TRBD2 | TRBJ2-7 | TRBV7-8 | . | CASSLNAAGVHHEQYF | TGTGCCAGCAGCCTAAACGCGGCGGGAGTCCACCACGAGCAGTACTTC
. | TRBJ2-1 | TRBV7-3 | once | CASSLMGQTLSSYNEQFF | TGTGCCAGCAGCTTAATGGGGCAGACTTTGAGCTCCTACAATGAGCAGTTCTTC
TRBD2 | TRBJ2-5 | TRBV2 | . | CASGELAGGPETQYF | TGTGCCAGCGGAGAACTAGCGGGAGGTCCAGAGACCCAGTACTTC
TRBD1 | TRBJ2-3 | TRBV28 | . | CASSSIQGVTQYF | TGTGCCAGCAGTTCGATACAGGGGGTAACGCAGTATTTT
. | TRBJ2-5 | TRBV14 | . | CASSQLWTARETQYF | TGTGCCAGCAGCCAACTATGGACAGCCCGGGAGACCCAGTACTTC
TRBD2 | TRBJ2-1 | TRBV6-4 | . | CASSERRDGLAGNYNEQFF | TGTGCCAGCAGTGAACGACGTGACGGACTAGCGGGCAACTACAATGAGCAGTTCTTC
. | TRBJ1-2 | TRBV28 | . | CASWVGIRGSYGYTF | TGTGCCAGCTGGGTCGGGATAAGGGGGTCCTATGGCTACACCTTC
. | TRBJ2-2 | TRBV24-1 | . | CATSDRTVPTGELFF | TGTGCCACCAGTGACAGGACAGTACCAACCGGGGAGCTGTTTTTT
. | TRBJ1-3 | TRBV10-2 | once | CASSGDASGNTIYF | TGCGCCAGCAGTGGAGATGCCTCTGGAAACACCATATATTTT
TRBD1 | TRBJ1-4 | TRBV6-5 | . | CASSYSWDRFGEKLFF | TGTGCCAGCAGTTACTCTTGGGACAGGTTTGGTGAAAAACTGTTTTTT
. | TRBJ2-3 | TRBV5-4 | . | CASSLGTDWDTQYF | TGTGCCAGCAGCTTGGGAACGGACTGGGATACGCAGTATTTT
TRBD2 | TRBJ2-1 | TRBV11-3 | . | CASSFTSGYNEQFF | TGTGCCAGCAGCTTTACTAGCGGTTACAATGAGCAGTTCTTC
. | TRBJ2-1 | TRBV6-1 | . | CASSEGDTGHNEQFF | TGTGCCAGCAGTGAAGGGGACACGGGACACAATGAGCAGTTCTTC
. | TRBJ2-2 | TRBV15 | few | CATSSPSNTGELFF | TGTGCCACCAGCAGCCCCAGTAACACCGGGGAGCTGTTTTTT
. | TRBJ1-2 | TRBV19 | . | CASSADSPRGYTF | TGTGCCAGTAGCGCGGACAGTCCTAGGGGCTACACCTTC
TRBD1 | TRBJ2-3 | TRBV5-8 | . | CASSLLGTGFTDTQYF | TGTGCCAGCAGCTTGCTAGGGACAGGGTTCACAGATACGCAGTATTTT
. | TRBJ2-3 | TRBV11-3 | . | CASSLGGSTDTQYF | TGTGCCAGCAGCTTAGGCGGTAGCACAGATACGCAGTATTTT
TRBD1 | TRBJ1-4 | TRBV5-5 | . | CASSPGQVNEKLFF | TGTGCCAGCAGCCCGGGACAGGTGAATGAAAAACTGTTTTTT
. | TRBJ2-1 | TRBV27 | . | CASTSRDFYNEQFF | TGTGCCAGCACGTCCCGGGACTTCTACAATGAGCAGTTCTTC
. | TRBJ2-2 | TRBV27 | . | CASSWLAGKAGLAGELFF | TGTGCCAGCAGTTGGCTGGCAGGGAAAGCGGGTCTGGCGGGGGAGCTGTTTTTT
TRBD1 | TRBJ1-1 | TRBV7-9 | . | CASSLLDRAEAFF | TGTGCCAGCAGCTTACTCGACAGGGCAGAAGCTTTCTTT
. | TRBJ2-1 | TRBV27 | . | CASSRRGSYNEQFF | TGTGCCAGCAGTCGTCGGGGTTCCTACAATGAGCAGTTCTTC
TRBD1 | TRBJ2-3 | TRBV6-5 | . | CASSYWDRGTDTQYF | TGTGCCAGCAGTTACTGGGACAGGGGGACAGATACGCAGTATTTT
. | TRBJ2-2 | TRBV7-8 | . | CASSLVARPDGELFF | TGTGCCAGCAGCTTAGTGGCCAGGCCCGACGGGGAGCTGTTTTTT
TRBD1 | TRBJ1-5 | TRBV6-5 | . | CASRDRDRDYQPQHF | TGTGCCAGCAGAGACCGGGACAGGGATTATCAGCCCCAGCATTTT
TRBD2 | TRBJ2-5 | TRBV5-1 | . | CASSRGLAGETQYF | TGCGCCAGCAGCCGGGGACTAGCTGGAGAGACCCAGTACTTC
. | TRBJ1-4 | TRBV7-8 | . | CASSFTGWTAKDEKLFF | TGTGCCAGCAGCTTCACAGGTTGGACAGCGAAGGATGAAAAACTGTTTTTT
. | TRBJ1-2 | TRBV24-1 | . | CATSASATRGGYTF | TGTGCCACCAGTGCGTCAGCTACTCGGGGTGGCTACACCTTC
TRBD2 | TRBJ2-1 | TRBV2 | . | CASSEEVAGRGDEQFF | TGTGCCAGCAGTGAAGAGGTAGCGGGAAGGGGGGATGAGCAGTTCTTC
. | TRBJ2-2 | TRBV6-5 | . | CASRGETTSGALFF | TGTGCCAGCAGGGGGGAGACGACTAGTGGGGCGCTGTTTTTT